The 24 T cell receptor beta chains presented below share a single source sample, sequenced in a study of T cell responses to AZD1222 COVID-19 vaccine. Clones were sequenced by immunoSEQ multiplex PCR, and TCRdb holds only the in-frame ones, with some missing. The table shows 150,000 to 200,000 clones, with over 70% occurring only once. The specimen comprised peripheral blood, sampled on day 0 of MenACWY control vaccination. The receptors derive from an adult in good health.

The chain links TRBV6-5 to TRBJ2-7; D may be TRBD1 (5 bases). CDR1 MNHEY and CDR2 SVGAGI come from the germline V gene. V dropped 0 bases and J dropped 3 bases, with 12 bases sitting between them. The CDR3 runs 15 residues. CDR3: CASSYSSQDLYEQYF. DNA for the CDR3: TGTGCCAGCAGTTACTCGTCACAGGACCTCTACGAGCAGTACTTC.

The chain couples TRBV10-2 to TRBJ2-1; 15 bases fit TRBD2. With 6 bases clipped from V and 10 bases from J, the junction kept 7 bases outside the gene matches. CDR1 is WSHSY, CDR2 SAAADI, per germline. CDR3 length: 15 residues. The CDR3 DNA follows: TGCGCCAGCAGAATAACGGGACTAGCGGGGGGCGAGCAGTTCTTC. Translating it yields CASRITGLAGGEQFF.

This clone came up once. This chain links TRBV28 with TRBJ2-7; 10 nucleotides agree with TRBD1. This CDR3 has 13 residues. J gave up 3 bases and V 8 bases, and 4 bases lay outside the gene matches. Germline lookup yields CDR1 MDHEN and CDR2 SYDVKM. CDR3 protein: CASGQGDIYEQYF. DNA for the CDR3: TGTGCCAGCGGACAGGGGGACATCTACGAGCAGTACTTC.

The chain employs TRBV5-4 and TRBJ1-2; the D is unclear. The germline V and J ends were trimmed by 3 bases and 8 bases, with 14 bases remaining between them. This CDR3 has 13 amino acids. In germline, CDR1 is SGHNT, CDR2 YYREEE (reference sequence). The CDR3 here is CASSSPRVWGYTF. CDR3 nucleotides: TGTGCCAGCAGCTCCCCGCGAGTTTGGGGCTACACCTTC.

The chain combines TRBV18 with TRBJ1-2; 10 positions match TRBD1. With 2 bases clipped from V and 4 bases from J, the junction kept 4 bases outside the gene matches. CDR1 and CDR2 (germline): KGHSH, LQKENI. The CDR3 is 15 residues long. The CDR3 nucleotides are TGTGCCAGCTCACCAGAGACAGGGGGCGGCTATGGCTACACCTTC. The encoded protein is CASSPETGGGYGYTF.

This chain joins TRBV5-4 and TRBJ1-1; 10 bases match TRBD1. The CDR3 totals 16 residues. Germline V gene lookup returns CDR1 SGHNT and CDR2 YYREEE (reference sequence). The V gene end was trimmed by 2 bases and the J gene end by 7 bases; junction bases not matched to a gene: 11. Written as DNA, the CDR3 is TGTGCCAGCAGCTTAGTCGGGACAGGGGTTTCGGGTGAAGCTTTCTTT. Amino acids: CASSLVGTGVSGEAFF.

This clone was recorded once. The V gene is TRBV4-1, the J gene TRBJ2-1; possible D gene TRBD1, 6 bases. Germline values: CDR1 MGHRA, CDR2 YSYEKL. V gave up 2 bases and J gave up 2 bases, with 16 bases separating them. The CDR3 has 17 residues. For the CDR3, the DNA is TGCGCCAGCAGCCAACAACAAAACAGGGTAACCTACAATGAGCAGTTCTTC. This codes for CASSQQQNRVTYNEQFF.

This chain uses TRBV6-5 with TRBJ2-3; TRBD2 aligns across 8 bases. Germline lookup yields CDR1 MNHEY and CDR2 SVGAGI. The CDR3 sequence is 16 residues long. V lost 0 bases to trimming and J lost 4 bases; unmatched junction nucleotides: 6. The CDR3 sequence is CASSYSGLGAADTQYF. The CDR3 DNA sequence: TGTGCCAGCAGTTACTCGGGACTAGGGGCGGCAGATACGCAGTATTTT.

The chain employs TRBV20-1 and TRBJ1-6, with TRBD1 as a possible D gene (6 bases). Trimming removed 3 bases from V and 8 bases from J, with 11 bases in between. Germline CDR1 is DFQATT and CDR2 is SNEGSKA (reference sequence). The CDR3 has 13 residues. CDR3 sequence reads: CSASDRGDSPLHF. CDR3 coding DNA: TGCAGTGCTAGTGATAGGGGGGATTCACCCCTCCACTTT.

V and J are TRBV20-1 and TRBJ1-6, with TRBD1 as a possible D gene (5 bases). CDR3 length equals 14 residues. The germline CDR1 and CDR2 sequences are DFQATT and SNEGSKA (reference sequence). V lost 3 bases, J lost 7 bases, and 13 bases lay in between. The CDR3: CSASDTGGNSPLHF. For the CDR3, the DNA is TGCAGTGCTAGTGACACAGGTGGGAATTCACCCCTCCACTTT.

V and J are TRBV7-9 and TRBJ2-3, with TRBD1 matching 7 bases. With V trimmed by 9 bases and J by 1 base, 19 bases remained unmatched. The CDR3 runs to 18 residues. Germline V gene sequence: CDR1 SEHNR, CDR2 FQNEAQ (reference sequence). The CDR3 sequence: CASTWTGGSSAGTDTQYF. The CDR3 region has the DNA TGTGCCAGTACGTGGACAGGCGGTTCGAGTGCGGGCACAGATACGCAGTATTTT.

The chain recombines TRBV4-1 with TRBJ2-1; no reliable D call. V was clipped by 1 base and J by 4 bases, with 2 bases between them. The germline CDR1 and CDR2 sequences are MGHRA and YSYEKL. The CDR3 consists of 12 residues. The CDR3 reads CASSQGYNEQFF. The CDR3 DNA is TGCGCCAGCAGCCAAGGATACAATGAGCAGTTCTTC.

The chain combines TRBV27 with TRBJ2-7; D is undetermined. V was pared by 8 bases and J by 3 bases, with 14 bases between. CDR1 MNHEY and CDR2 SMNVEV come from the germline V gene (reference sequence). The CDR3 is 13 amino acids. CDR3 DNA: TGTGCCAGCGCCATTGGGTCGGACTACGAGCAGTACTTC. As protein: CASAIGSDYEQYF.

J is TRBJ2-1 and V is TRBV7-9, with D tentatively TRBD1 (6 bases). Germline V CDR1 and CDR2: SEHNR, FQNEAQ (reference sequence). This CDR3 comprises 14 residues. V was cut by 2 bases and J by 4 bases, with 9 bases left in between. Here the CDR3 reads CASSLWTEYNEQFF. The CDR3 DNA sequence: TGTGCCAGCAGCTTATGGACAGAGTACAATGAGCAGTTCTTC. The entire variable domain, with the rest obtained from reference TRBV7-9 and TRBJ2-1, is as follows: DTGVSQNPRHKITKRGQNVTFRCDPISEHNRLYWYRQTLGQGPEFLTYFQNEAQLEKSRLLSDRFSAERPKGSFSTLEIQRTEQGDSAMYLCASSLWTEYNEQFFGPGTRLTVL.

On this clone itself: At one end, the junction sequence differs from germline, possibly due to a read error. This chain uses TRBV7-7 with TRBJ2-5; weak D call: TRBD2 (6 bases). This CDR3 has 13 amino acids. From germline, CDR1 is SSHAT and CDR2 FNYEAQ (reference sequence). The CDR3 nucleotides are TGTGCTAGCAGCTTAGCGGACTGGGAGACCCAGTACTTC. Amino acids: CASSLADWETQYF.

The CDR3 coding sequence is TGTGCCAGCAGCAGAGGATGGGGACGACGCAATCAGCCCCAGCATTTT. Translated: CASSRGWGRRNQPQHF. The rearrangement joins TRBV6-6 to TRBJ1-5; maybe TRBD1 (5 bases). Germline V lookup: CDR1 MNHNY, CDR2 SVGAGI (reference sequence). V lost 6 bases, J lost 2 bases, and 17 bases lay in between. The CDR3 runs to 16 residues.

The CDR3 DNA reads TGTGCCAGCAGTTTGGTTAGACTAGCGGGGACAGATACGCAGTATTTT. Protein sequence: CASSLVRLAGTDTQYF. The chain combines TRBV28 with TRBJ2-3, with 11 bases that match TRBD2. Per the germline V gene, CDR1 is MDHEN and CDR2 is SYDVKM. V lost 3 bases, J lost 3 bases, and 5 bases stayed unmatched. The CDR3 sequence is 16 residues long.

The chain joins TRBV7-6 to TRBJ2-3, with 8 bases matching TRBD2. V dropped 5 bases and J dropped 2; count of bases not matched to a gene: 12. The CDR3 has 17 amino acids. Germline loops: CDR1 SGHVS, CDR2 FNYEAQ. The DNA of the CDR3 is TGTGCCAGCAGCCTACCGTCCGGGAGGGGTGCCACAGATACGCAGTATTTT. Translated: CASSLPSGRGATDTQYF.

This chain uses TRBV10-3 with TRBJ2-5; no clear D gene. V dropped 3 bases and J dropped 4 bases, with 21 bases sitting between them. The CDR3 sequence is 17 residues long. Germline V lookup: CDR1 ENHRY, CDR2 SYGVKD. CDR3 DNA: TGTGCCATCAGTGATAATTCGGCGAGACCAGAGATAGAGACCCAGTACTTC. This encodes CAISDNSARPEIETQYF.

This chain joins TRBV5-1 and TRBJ2-2; 10 bases fit TRBD2. Per the germline V gene, CDR1 is SGHRS and CDR2 is YFSETQ. V was pared by 3 bases and J by 3 bases, with 2 bases of the junction left unmatched. This CDR3 contains 15 residues. The CDR3 DNA reads as TGCGCCAGCAGCTGGCTAGCGGGGGACACCGGGGAGCTGTTTTTT. It specifies CASSWLAGDTGELFF.

V and J are TRBV7-2 and TRBJ2-3, with D unclear. CDR1 SGHTA and CDR2 FQGNSA come from the germline V gene. The CDR3 extends over 12 amino acids. Trimming left V 5 bases short and J 3 bases short, with 6 bases between. The CDR3 is CASSPPTDTQYF. The CDR3 DNA sequence: TGTGCCAGCAGCCCCCCGACAGATACGCAGTATTTT.

This rearrangement joins TRBV5-6 to TRBJ2-2, with a weak D call TRBD1 (6 bases). Germline V lookup: CDR1 SGHDT, CDR2 YYEEEE. Trimming left V 4 bases short and J 7 bases short, with 14 bases between. The CDR3 runs 14 residues. The CDR3: CASSPPPGHGELFF. CDR3 nucleotide sequence: TGTGCCAGCAGCCCCCCCCCGGGACACGGGGAGCTGTTTTTT. The full variable domain, its missing parts supplied by reference TRBV5-6 and TRBJ2-2, is DAGVTQSPTHLIKTRGQQVTLRCSPKSGHDTVSWYQQALGQGPQFIFQYYEEEERQRGNFPDRFSGHQFPNYSSELNVNALLLGDSALYLCASSPPPGHGELFFGEGSRLTVL.

This chain joins TRBV6-5 and TRBJ1-2, with 7 positions matching TRBD1. Germline lookup yields CDR1 MNHEY and CDR2 SVGAGI. The V gene end was trimmed by 5 bases and the J gene end by 8 bases; junction bases not matched to a gene: 11. This CDR3 is 14 amino acids long. For the CDR3, the DNA is TGTGCCAGCAGTCTTGACCCGACAGGGCTCGGCTACACCTTC. Protein: CASSLDPTGLGYTF.

The chain is built from TRBV29-1 and TRBJ1-5; D is unclear. CDR3 length: 14 residues. V gave up 6 bases and J gave up 1 base, with 13 bases separating them. The germline V gene has CDR1 SQVTM and CDR2 ANQGSEA. The DNA for the CDR3 is TGCAGCGTCTCCGTCGGTGGAAGCAATCAGCCCCAGCATTTT. It is translated as CSVSVGGSNQPQHF.